Listed below are T cell receptor beta chains from one sample, sequenced in a study of blood T cell repertoires in COVID-19. Some clones are missing from TCRdb's copy, which holds only in-frame ones; the method was immunoSEQ multiplex PCR. Among 380,000 or so clones, about 90% were seen once, and the ten largest hold 1.3%. The source material was PBMCs or T cells enriched from blood (not recorded which). Receptors originate from a man aged 25 to 40 who had recovered from COVID-19. Both conserved end residues are part of each CDR3. A D gene is named only where the DNA matches it firmly. The listing skips clone size in some rows; elsewhere it reads once, few, many or a size class.

v_gene	j_gene	d_gene	abundance	CDR3aa	CDR3nt
TRBV19	TRBJ1-1	.	.	CASSGGITEAFF	TGTGCCAGCTCTGGGGGCATCACTGAAGCTTTCTTT
TRBV6-4	TRBJ2-3	TRBD2	.	CASSAGGGTDTQYF	TGTGCCAGCAGTGCGGGGGGAGGAACAGATACGCAGTATTTT
TRBV7-2	TRBJ1-1	.	once	CASSLERGTEAFF	TGTGCCAGCAGCTTGGAACGAGGCACTGAAGCTTTCTTT
TRBV12-3/TRBV12-4	TRBJ2-7	.	.	CASSLGTKSEQYF	TGTGCCAGCAGTTTAGGGACAAAGAGCGAGCAGTACTTC
TRBV20-1	TRBJ2-7	.	.	CSASGVAGSIEQYF	TGCAGTGCTAGTGGGGTAGCAGGGTCCATCGAGCAGTACTTC
TRBV7-6	TRBJ2-3	.	.	CASSPGVQPVDTQYF	TGTGCCAGCAGCCCCGGGGTCCAGCCGGTAGATACGCAGTATTTT
TRBV10-3	TRBJ1-5	.	.	CAISEDSRPQHF	TGTGCCATCAGTGAGGACTCCAGGCCCCAGCATTTT
TRBV2	TRBJ1-5	.	once	CASTGYGNQPQHF	TGTGCCAGCACAGGTTATGGCAATCAGCCCCAGCATTTT
TRBV6-5	TRBJ1-2	TRBD1	.	CASSSGQGSYTF	TGTGCCAGCAGTTCGGGACAGGGGAGCTACACCTTC
TRBV21-1	TRBJ1-5	.	.	CASSKSFAQGNNQPQHF	.
TRBV4-3	TRBJ1-1	.	.	CASSQDGLLNTEAFF	TGCGCCAGCAGCCAAGATGGGCTCCTGAACACTGAAGCTTTCTTT
TRBV27	TRBJ1-1	TRBD1	.	CASRLTGALEAFF	TGTGCCAGCAGGTTAACAGGGGCCCTAGAAGCTTTCTTT
TRBV12-5	TRBJ1-5	.	.	CASGLHSDQPQHF	TGTGCTAGTGGTCTCCATAGTGATCAGCCCCAGCATTTT
TRBV16	TRBJ1-2	TRBD1	.	CASSQSSPGQSYGYTF	TGTGCCAGCAGCCAATCTAGCCCGGGACAGTCCTATGGCTACACCTTC
TRBV4-1	TRBJ1-1	.	.	CASSQEKQGPGRNTEAFF	TGCGCCAGCAGCCAAGAAAAACAGGGCCCCGGCCGGAACACTGAAGCTTTCTTT
TRBV5-1	TRBJ2-7	TRBD1	.	CASSLGGDRDYEQYF	TGCGCCAGCAGCTTGGGAGGGGACAGGGACTACGAGCAGTACTTC
TRBV27	TRBJ1-1	TRBD1	.	CASSPGQGFRLRAFF	TGTGCCAGCAGTCCGGGACAGGGGTTTAGGCTGCGAGCTTTCTTT
TRBV6-1	TRBJ2-7	TRBD1	.	CASSEDGTGGREQYF	TGTGCCAGCAGTGAGGACGGGACAGGTGGGCGCGAGCAGTACTTC
TRBV2	TRBJ1-5	TRBD1	.	CASRPGGQGLYQPQHF	TGTGCCAGCAGGCCCGGGGGACAGGGGTTATATCAGCCCCAGCATTTT
TRBV7-9	TRBJ1-5	TRBD1	.	CASSWTGSNQPQHF	TGTGCCAGCAGCTGGACAGGATCTAATCAGCCCCAGCATTTT
TRBV7-8	TRBJ1-1	.	.	CASSRPGGAGRNTEAFF	TGTGCCAGCAGCAGACCGGGAGGGGCGGGAAGAAACACTGAAGCTTTCTTT
TRBV3-1/TRBV3-2	TRBJ1-2	TRBD1	.	CASSRTGGDYGYTF	TGTGCCAGCAGTCGGACAGGGGGTGACTATGGCTACACCTTC
TRBV6-2/TRBV6-3	TRBJ1-2	TRBD1	.	CAISTDREIYGYTF	TGTGCCATCAGTACAGACAGGGAAATCTATGGCTACACCTTC
TRBV6-5	TRBJ1-6	.	once	CASRPRVGSSPLHF	TGTGCCAGCAGACCCAGGGTCGGGAGTTCACCCCTCCACTTT
TRBV3-1/TRBV3-2	TRBJ2-7	TRBD1	.	CASSWDSLNLYEQYF	TGTGCCAGCAGTTGGGACAGCCTGAACCTATACGAGCAGTACTTC
TRBV19	TRBJ1-2	TRBD1	.	CATIQGEDTYGYTF	TGTGCCACAATTCAGGGGGAGGACACCTATGGCTACACCTTC
TRBV30	TRBJ1-5	.	.	CAWSLTWRGFGNQPQHF	TGTGCCTGGAGCCTGACTTGGAGGGGATTCGGCAATCAGCCCCAGCATTTT
TRBV4-3	TRBJ2-2	TRBD2	.	CASSQDSLAGSTGELFF	TGCGCCAGCAGCCAAGATAGCCTAGCGGGCTCCACCGGGGAGCTGTTTTTT
TRBV7-2	TRBJ2-5	TRBD2	.	CASSLRLAGAQETQYF	TGTGCCAGCAGCCTCCGACTAGCGGGGGCCCAAGAGACCCAGTACTTC
TRBV5-1	TRBJ1-3	.	.	CASSTDGSSGYTIYF	TGCGCCAGCAGCACGGACGGATCCTCGGGGTACACCATATATTTT
TRBV27	TRBJ1-4	TRBD1	.	CASSPGQGIGKLFF	TGTGCCAGCAGTCCGGGACAGGGAATCGGAAAACTGTTTTTT
TRBV6-5	TRBJ1-1	.	.	CASSYSGTGQMEAFF	TGTGCCAGCAGTTACTCGGGGACGGGACAAATGGAAGCTTTCTTT
TRBV18	TRBJ2-2	.	few	CASSPGGGFTGELFF	TGTGCCAGCTCACCAGGAGGGGGCTTCACCGGGGAGCTGTTTTTT
TRBV5-1	TRBJ2-7	TRBD2	.	CASSLAGGAYEQYF	TGCGCCAGCAGCTTGGCGGGGGGTGCCTACGAGCAGTACTTC
TRBV7-2	TRBJ2-3	TRBD2	.	CASSAKGRGGGDTQYF	TGTGCCAGCAGCGCAAAAGGGCGGGGGGGCGGTGATACGCAGTATTTT
TRBV30	TRBJ2-7	.	.	CAWNLGGPYEQYF	TGTGCCTGGAACTTGGGGGGGCCCTACGAGCAGTACTTC
TRBV5-6	TRBJ1-6	.	once	CASSPRWTVFSPLHF	TGTGCCAGCAGCCCCCGCTGGACAGTTTTTTCACCCCTCCACTTT
TRBV30	TRBJ1-6	.	.	CAWNLLLNNSPLHF	TGTGCCTGGAATCTACTCCTCAATAATTCACCCCTCCACTTT
TRBV18	TRBJ2-3	.	.	CASSPRGDTQYF	TGTGCCAGCTCACCAAGGGGGGATACGCAGTATTTT
TRBV5-1	TRBJ1-1	.	.	CASSYLEAMNTEAFF	TGCGCCAGCAGCTATCTGGAGGCTATGAACACTGAAGCTTTCTTT
TRBV10-3	TRBJ2-1	TRBD1	.	CAISGGQDRVVEQFF	TGTGCCATCAGTGGGGGACAGGATAGGGTAGTTGAGCAGTTCTTC
TRBV30	TRBJ2-6	.	.	CAWSWGDGANVLTF	TGTGCCTGGAGCTGGGGGGACGGGGCCAACGTCCTGACTTTC
TRBV21-1	TRBJ2-1	.	once	CASSKEDSARFGRLF	TGTGCCAGCAGCAAAGAAGACAGCGCGAGGTTTGGGCGGCTCTTC
TRBV25-1	TRBJ2-3	.	.	CASSGIADVNTQYF	TGTGCCAGCAGTGGTATAGCAGACGTAAATACGCAGTATTTT
TRBV2	TRBJ2-5	TRBD2	few	CASSEGTSGVVTQYF	TGTGCCAGCAGTGAGGGAACTAGCGGGGTGGTGACCCAGTACTTC
TRBV5-6	TRBJ1-2	.	.	CASSLDTEMGYTF	TGTGCCAGCAGCTTGGATACAGAGATGGGCTACACCTTC
TRBV5-1	TRBJ1-1	TRBD1	.	CASSRTGAVEAFF	TGCGCCAGCAGCCGGACAGGGGCTGTTGAAGCTTTCTTT